These 29 T cell receptor beta chains were sequenced from one sample in a study of neurological immune-mediated disorders. TCRdb reprocessed the 5' RACE reads with MiXCR, giving one entry per CDR3 protein. This table has about 90,000 distinct CDR3 sequences, approximately 13% appearing once. As for time point: longitudinal time-point 2. The sequenced sample consisted of PBMCs. All receptors derive from a female donor with HTLV-1-associated myelopathy (HAM/TSP).

This clonotype was counted ten times or more. The chain is built from TRBV5-1 and TRBJ2-2; TRBD1 might be the D (5 bases). Germline CDR1 SGHRS, CDR2 YFSETQ. The CDR3 is 15 residues long. Trimming shortened V by 3 bases and J by 3 bases, and 12 bases separated the two germline ends. CDR3 in DNA: TGCGCCAGCAGCTCCCCAAGGGGTTACACCGGGGAGCTGTTTTTT. The encoded protein is CASSSPRGYTGELFF.

At least ten counts were recorded for this clonotype. Here the CDR3 DNA reads TGCAGTGCGGGCCGGAGGGCAGAAAGAACCTACGAGCAGTACTTC. Its translation: CSAGRRAERTYEQYF. The rearrangement links TRBV20-1 to TRBJ2-7; tentative D call: TRBD2 (6 bases). The CDR3 consists of 15 residues. Trimming stripped 6 bases from V and 2 bases from J, with 20 bases between. Germline loops: CDR1 DFQATT, CDR2 SNEGSKA (reference sequence).

This clonotype occurred many times. V is TRBV7-8 and J is TRBJ2-7; possibly TRBD1 for D (6 bases). Looked up from germline, CDR1 is SGHVS and CDR2 is FQNEAQ. V lost 5 bases, J lost 0 bases, and 11 bases lay in between. The CDR3 loop spans 14 amino acids. The DNA for the CDR3 is TGTGCCAGCAGCGTCCGGGACACCTCCTACGAGCAGTACTTC. Its protein is CASSVRDTSYEQYF.

The V gene is TRBV7-2, the J gene TRBJ2-7, with TRBD2 matching 7 bases. The V gene end was trimmed by 1 base and the J gene end by 4 bases; junction bases not matched to a gene: 4. The CDR3 is made up of 14 amino acids. Germline loops: CDR1 SGHTA, CDR2 FQGNSA. Written as DNA, the CDR3 is TGTGCCAGCAGCTTAGGCGGACTAGTTTACGAGCAGTACTTC. This codes for CASSLGGLVYEQYF.

The table lists this clonotype with many counts. V usage is TRBV5-1 and J usage is TRBJ2-5; 9 bases line up with TRBD1. Germline CDR1 SGHRS, CDR2 YFSETQ. The CDR3 is made up of 17 amino acids. With V trimmed by 4 bases and J by 4 bases, 14 bases remained unmatched. The CDR3, as DNA: TGCGCCAGCAGCACCTGGGGACAGGGATCGGCGGGAGAGACCCAGTACTTC. Its protein is CASSTWGQGSAGETQYF.

This clonotype was seen ten or more times. The chain has TRBV7-9 and TRBJ1-2, with D uncertain. The V gene lost 2 bases and the J gene lost 8 bases, with 6 bases spanning the gap. CDR3 length: 11 residues. Germline loops: CDR1 SEHNR, CDR2 FQNEAQ (reference sequence). The CDR3: CASSLIGGYTF. CDR3 DNA: TGTGCCAGCAGCTTAATCGGCGGCTACACCTTC. The variable domain in full, completed from reference TRBV7-9 and TRBJ1-2, reads DTGVSQNPRHKITKRGQNVTFRCDPISEHNRLYWYRQTLGQGPEFLTYFQNEAQLEKSRLLSDRFSAERPKGSFSTLEIQRTEQGDSAMYLCASSLIGGYTFGSGTRLTVV.

This clonotype was detected only once. Germline and junction disagree at one end, which may indicate a read error. The chain links TRBV28 to TRBJ2-3, with D hard to call. CDR3 length: 17 residues. Looked up from germline, CDR1 is MDHEN and CDR2 is SYDVKM. The DNA for the CDR3 is TGTGCCTGCAGTCCCAGGTTAATCGATAAGAACACAGATACGCAGTATTTT. Residues: CACSPRLIDKNTDTQYF.

This clonotype appeared many times. This chain connects TRBV5-1 to TRBJ2-1; D possibly uses TRBD1 or TRBD2 (5 bases each). Germline loops: CDR1 SGHRS, CDR2 YFSETQ. The CDR3 is made up of 13 amino acids. V dropped 4 bases and J dropped 8 bases, with 13 bases sitting between them. The DNA for the CDR3 is TGCGCCAGCAGCCTCCGGGACGGCGATGAGCAGTTCTTC. Its protein is CASSLRDGDEQFF.

This clonotype was seen at least ten times. The J gene is TRBJ2-5, the V gene TRBV7-7; D may be TRBD2 (5 bases). Germline V gene lookup returns CDR1 SSHAT and CDR2 FNYEAQ (reference sequence). CDR3 length equals 13 residues. V was trimmed by 4 bases and J by 3 bases, leaving 9 bases between them. Here the CDR3 reads CASSSGIKETQYF. The CDR3 coding sequence is TGTGCCAGCAGCTCGGGGATCAAAGAGACCCAGTACTTC.

The sample holds a few counts of this clonotype. The chain combines TRBV5-4 with TRBJ1-2; perhaps TRBD1 as D (6 bases). Germline-derived CDR1 and CDR2 are SGHNT and YYREEE (reference sequence). The V end was cut by 7 bases, the J end by 8 bases, with 18 bases between. The CDR3 consists of 13 residues. The CDR3 DNA reads as TGTGCCAGCTTTCTCAGGGGCACCGACGGCTACACCTTC. Amino acid sequence: CASFLRGTDGYTF.

This clonotype came up many times. The CDR3 is CSVRGGNEKLFF. CDR3 DNA sequence: TGCAGTGTCCGGGGGGGGAATGAAAAACTGTTTTTT. The V and J genes are TRBV20-1 and TRBJ1-4, with a possible D match to TRBD1 (5 bases). Trimming left V 7 bases short and J 5 bases short, with 11 bases between. Per the germline V gene, CDR1 is DFQATT and CDR2 is SNEGSKA (reference sequence). The CDR3 sequence is 12 residues long.

This clonotype came up many times. This sequence joins TRBV11-2 and TRBJ1-2, with a tentative D call TRBD1 (5 bases). Germline CDR1 and CDR2: SGHAT and FQNNGV. The CDR3 extends over 12 amino acids. V lost 1 base and J lost 10, with 10 bases in between. The CDR3 nucleotides read TGTGCCAGCAGCTTAGGTGGGGACCCCTACACCTTC. This gives the protein CASSLGGDPYTF.

Ten or more counts support this clonotype. This chain links TRBV3-1 with TRBJ1-6, with 9 bases that match TRBD1. Looked up from germline, CDR1 is LGHDT and CDR2 is YNNKEL (reference sequence). Trimming took 4 bases from V and 8 from J; bases not matched to a gene: 6. This CDR3 spans 15 amino acids. DNA for the CDR3: TGTGCCAGCAGCCCGGGACAGGGTATCCATTCACCCCTCCACTTT. It translates to CASSPGQGIHSPLHF.

A remark on this clonotype: Its ends do not fully match the called genes, so a read error is possible. The CDR3 DNA is TGCAGTGCTAGCGACGCCTCCAGGGACAGGAAAAATTCACCCCGCCACTTT. This codes for CSASDASRDRKNSPRHF. The chain has TRBV20-1 and TRBJ1-6; 8 nucleotides agree with TRBD1. CDR3 length: 17 residues. In germline, CDR1 is DFQATT, CDR2 SNEGSKA (reference sequence).

The CDR3 DNA reads as TGTGCCAGCAGTTTCCGGGGACAGGGGGCTAATCAGCCCCAGCATTTT. Translation: CASSFRGQGANQPQHF. The gene calls are TRBV27 and TRBJ1-5; 12 bases fit TRBD1. The germline V gene has CDR1 MNHEY and CDR2 SMNVEV (reference sequence). J lost 4 bases, V lost 3 bases, and 4 bases had no gene match. This CDR3 is built from 16 residues.

This clonotype was picked up many times. The chain is built from TRBV20-1 and TRBJ1-6, with 8 bases aligning to TRBD1. Per germline, CDR1 DFQATT and CDR2 SNEGSKA (reference sequence). V shed 2 bases, J shed 10 bases, and the junction held 4 bases outside the gene matches. This CDR3 comprises 13 residues. CDR3 sequence: CSARQGAESPLHF. The DNA of the CDR3 is TGCAGTGCTAGACAGGGGGCAGAATCACCCCTCCACTTT.

Many counts were recorded for this clonotype. The V call is TRBV5-1, the J call TRBJ1-1; D may be TRBD1 (6 bases). The germline V and J ends were trimmed by 3 bases and 1 base, with 13 bases remaining between them. This CDR3 spans 15 amino acids. Germline CDR1 reads SGHRS; CDR2 reads YFSETQ. This CDR3 is CASSSDGQPNTEAFF. The CDR3 nucleotides read TGCGCCAGCAGCTCGGATGGACAGCCGAACACTGAAGCTTTCTTT.

With regard to this clonotype: A read error may explain this, as a much larger clone is one base away. The V and J genes are TRBV4-1 and TRBJ2-7; D possibly matches TRBD1 or TRBD2 (5 bases each). The CDR3 is made up of 13 amino acids. V gave up 5 bases and J gave up 5 bases, with 13 bases separating them. CDR1 and CDR2 (germline): MGHRA, YSYEKL. This CDR3 reads CASSNGAADEQYF. The DNA of the CDR3 is TGCGCCAGCAGCAACGGGGCCGCCGACGAGCAGTACTTC.

This clonotype was picked up many times. The CDR3 sequence is CASSQDPRGTVQYF. As DNA, the CDR3 is TGCGCCAGCAGCCAAGATCCAAGGGGTACCGTCCAGTACTTC. The V call is TRBV4-1, the J call TRBJ2-5, with TRBD1 as a possible D gene (5 bases). There are 14 residues in the CDR3. Trimming shortened V by 0 bases and J by 10 bases, and 15 bases separated the two germline ends. Germline-derived CDR1 and CDR2 are MGHRA and YSYEKL.

This clonotype was detected many times. The gene calls are TRBV6-1 and TRBJ1-1; unclear D gene. Germline V gene sequence: CDR1 MNHNS, CDR2 SASEGT. V was clipped by 7 bases and J by 2 bases, with 8 bases between them. The CDR3 length is 12 residues. For the CDR3, the DNA is TGTGCCAGCACCCCAGACAACACTGAAGCTTTCTTT. Protein product: CASTPDNTEAFF.

This clonotype was detected only a few times. A much larger clone lies a single base off, so this may be a read error. This sequence joins TRBV12-3 or TRBV12-4 and TRBJ1-2; D is unclear. The CDR3 sequence is 15 residues long. As DNA, the CDR3 is TGTGCCAGCAGTTGCCCGCCCCCAGCTTGGTATGACTACACCTTC. Its translation: CASSCPPPAWYDYTF.

There are many counts of this clonotype. The chain employs TRBV5-6 and TRBJ2-6; 12 bases are shared with TRBD1. The length of the CDR3 is 18 residues. Germline lookup yields CDR1 SGHDT and CDR2 YYEEEE. V dropped 4 bases and J dropped 3; count of bases not matched to a gene: 8. CDR3 DNA: TGTGCCAGCAGCCCCCGGGACAGGGGGCTCTATGGGGCCAACGTCCTGACTTTC. This gives the protein CASSPRDRGLYGANVLTF.

This clonotype was seen many times. This chain joins TRBV7-3 and TRBJ1-1; 8 bases fit TRBD1. The germline V gene encodes CDR1 SGHTA and CDR2 FQGTGA. The CDR3 totals 13 residues. The J segment lost 3 bases and the V segment lost 5 bases, leaving 2 bases of the junction unmatched. CDR3 residues: CASSGDRYTEAFF. In DNA form, the CDR3 reads TGTGCCAGCAGCGGGGACAGGTACACTGAAGCTTTCTTT. Looking up the rest from reference TRBV7-3 and TRBJ1-1 gives the full variable domain: GAGVSQTPSNKVTEKGKYVELRCDPISGHTALYWYRQSLGQGPEFLIYFQGTGAADDSGLPNDRFFAVRPEGSVSTLKIQRTERGDSAVYLCASSGDRYTEAFFGQGTRLTVV.

The chain recombines TRBV6-6 with TRBJ2-5; D might be TRBD2 (6 bases). V lost 6 bases and J 7 bases, leaving 18 bases between the germline ends. The germline CDR1 and CDR2 sequences are MNHNY and SVGAGI (reference sequence). The CDR3 is 14 residues long. In nucleotides, the CDR3 is TGTGCCAGCAGCGGCGGGAACAGGAGGGGGACCCAGTACTTC. Amino acids: CASSGGNRRGTQYF.

The V and J genes are TRBV6-1 and TRBJ2-1; 11 positions agree with TRBD2. The CDR3 loop spans 16 amino acids. V lost 1 base to trimming and J lost 6 bases; unmatched junction nucleotides: 5. Germline CDR1 is MNHNS and CDR2 is SASEGT. As DNA, the CDR3 is TGTGCCAGCAGTGAAGTTTGGCTAGCGGGGGGCAATGAGCAGTTCTTC. Translation: CASSEVWLAGGNEQFF.

At least ten counts were recorded for this clonotype. One end of the junction is discordant with germline, which a read error may explain. The rearrangement links TRBV15 to TRBJ2-6, with TRBD2 matching over 12 bases. CDR3 size: 18 residues. The germline gives CDR1 LNHNV, CDR2 YYDKDF (reference sequence). CDR3 sequence reads: CATSTATSGGAGANVLTF. DNA of the CDR3: TGTGCTACCAGCACTGCGACTAGCGGGGGTGCTGGGGCCAACGTCCTGACTTTC.

The rearrangement joins TRBV9 to TRBJ2-7; D is tentatively TRBD1 or TRBD2 (5 bases each). There are 14 residues in the CDR3. The germline V gene encodes CDR1 SGDLS and CDR2 YYNGEE. The V and J ends lost 9 bases and 3 bases respectively, with 19 bases between them. The CDR3 region has the DNA TGTGCCACCATCTGGGGACGGAGCCTCTACGAGCAGTACTTC. Its protein product is CATIWGRSLYEQYF.

This clonotype was seen at least ten times. The chain employs TRBV18 and TRBJ1-1; D unresolved. CDR3 length equals 12 residues. Trimming took off 0 bases at V and 1 base at J, with 0 bases between the two ends. Per germline, CDR1 KGHSH and CDR2 LQKENI. The CDR3 protein is CASSPPNTEAFF. DNA for the CDR3: TGTGCCAGCTCACCACCGAACACTGAAGCTTTCTTT.

This clonotype has at least ten counts. The rearrangement uses TRBV5-6 and TRBJ2-1; 8 bases are a match to TRBD2. Trimming took 0 bases from V and 9 from J; bases not matched to a gene: 11. Germline V gene lookup returns CDR1 SGHDT and CDR2 YYEEEE. CDR3 length equals 16 residues. CDR3 sequence: CASSLVPGGPGGEQFF. CDR3 bases: TGTGCCAGCAGCTTGGTACCGGGGGGGCCGGGCGGTGAGCAGTTCTTC.